Listed here are 9 T cell receptor beta chains from one sample, sequenced in a study of OX40 agonist ivuxolimab in advanced cancers. TCRdb's copy holds only in-frame clones and misses some; the assay was immunoSEQ multiplex PCR. The sample contains about 17,000 clones, over 60% of which appear only once. The source material was CD4+ or CD8+ T cells sorted from blood, sampled in a trial of the OX40 agonist ivuxolimab. All receptors come from an adult with an advanced solid tumor such as melanoma, head and neck, liver or kidney cancer.

The chain carries TRBV2 and TRBJ1-5, with TRBD1 identical over 9 bases. The CDR3 length is 14 residues. CDR1 and CDR2 (germline): SNHLY, FYNNEI. V dropped 5 bases and J dropped 5; count of bases not matched to a gene: 4. The CDR3 sequence is CASSLGQGYQPQHF. In DNA, the CDR3 is TGTGCCAGCAGTCTGGGACAGGGCTATCAGCCCCAGCATTTT.

The sample holds one count of this clone. J is TRBJ2-1 and V is TRBV2; possible D gene TRBD1, 5 bases. Deletions cut 4 bases from V and 3 bases from J, with 10 bases between. CDR1 and CDR2 from the germline V gene are SNHLY and FYNNEI. The CDR3 sequence is 14 residues long. The DNA for the CDR3 is TGTGCCAGCAGTGCTGACAGCTACTACAATGAGCAGTTCTTC. It codes for CASSADSYYNEQFF.

The chain combines TRBV20-1 with TRBJ2-7; TRBD1 matches 8 bases. The germline V gene has CDR1 DFQATT and CDR2 SNEGSKA (reference sequence). Trimming cost V 7 bases and J 6 bases; bases outside gene matches: 5. The CDR3 sequence is 11 residues long. The CDR3 coding sequence is TGCAGTGTTCGACAGGGGCCCGAGCAGTACTTC. Its protein is CSVRQGPEQYF.

This clone was recorded only once. This chain links TRBV4-2 with TRBJ2-6, with no clear D. Trimming removed 0 bases from V and 0 bases from J, with 15 bases in between. This CDR3 comprises 19 residues. CDR1 is LGHNA and CDR2 is YNFKEQ in the germline V gene. Here the CDR3 DNA reads TGTGCCAGCAGCCAAGATTTGCGCCGGGTTCCCTCTGGGGCCAACGTCCTGACTTTC. Protein sequence: CASSQDLRRVPSGANVLTF.

This chain links TRBV9 with TRBJ2-7, with TRBD1 matching over 7 bases. Germline V gene data show CDR1 as SGDLS and CDR2 as YYNGEE. V dropped 4 bases and J dropped 0; count of bases not matched to a gene: 4. The CDR3 loop spans 14 amino acids. The CDR3, as DNA: TGTGCCAGCAGCCCCGGGACAGACTCCTACGAGCAGTACTTC. Translated: CASSPGTDSYEQYF.

Written as DNA, the CDR3 is TGTGCCAGCAGTTATCGGGGTGAGGACACTGAAGCTTTCTTT. It yields the protein CASSYRGEDTEAFF. The chain links TRBV6-6 to TRBJ1-1; D not certain. V was trimmed by 3 bases and J by 3 bases, leaving 11 bases between them. CDR3 length: 14 residues. CDR1 and CDR2 from the germline V gene are MNHNY and SVGAGI (reference sequence).

The chain is built from TRBV2 and TRBJ2-3; unclear D gene. CDR3 length: 14 residues. Germline V gives CDR1 SNHLY, CDR2 FYNNEI. Trimming removed 3 bases at V and 3 bases at J, with 10 bases between. The CDR3 loop is CASSDTSGTDTQYF. The CDR3 DNA sequence: TGTGCCAGCAGTGATACCTCCGGGACAGATACGCAGTATTTT.

In this sample, this clone turned up a few times. This chain connects TRBV12-2 to TRBJ1-2. TRBV12-2 is assigned pseudogene status. The CDR3 runs to 14 residues. In nucleotides, the CDR3 is TGTGCAAGTCGCTTATTACCCCGAACCGGAGGCTACACCTTC. Encoded protein: CASRLLPRTGGYTF.

This clone is a singleton in its sample. The rearrangement uses TRBV5-4 and TRBJ2-7; no reliable D call. Germline CDR1 is SGHNT and CDR2 is YYREEE (reference sequence). This CDR3 has 11 residues. The V end lost 0 bases, the J end lost 5 bases, and 3 bases lay between the germline ends. The CDR3: CASSLGNEQYF. The CDR3 coding sequence is TGTGCCAGCAGCTTGGGAAACGAGCAGTACTTC. Complete variable domain (other parts from reference TRBV5-4 and TRBJ2-7): ETGVTQSPTHLIKTRGQQVTLRCSSQSGHNTVSWYQQALGQGPQFIFQYYREEENGRGNFPPRFSGLQFPNYSSELNVNALELDDSALYLCASSLGNEQYFGPGTRLTVT.